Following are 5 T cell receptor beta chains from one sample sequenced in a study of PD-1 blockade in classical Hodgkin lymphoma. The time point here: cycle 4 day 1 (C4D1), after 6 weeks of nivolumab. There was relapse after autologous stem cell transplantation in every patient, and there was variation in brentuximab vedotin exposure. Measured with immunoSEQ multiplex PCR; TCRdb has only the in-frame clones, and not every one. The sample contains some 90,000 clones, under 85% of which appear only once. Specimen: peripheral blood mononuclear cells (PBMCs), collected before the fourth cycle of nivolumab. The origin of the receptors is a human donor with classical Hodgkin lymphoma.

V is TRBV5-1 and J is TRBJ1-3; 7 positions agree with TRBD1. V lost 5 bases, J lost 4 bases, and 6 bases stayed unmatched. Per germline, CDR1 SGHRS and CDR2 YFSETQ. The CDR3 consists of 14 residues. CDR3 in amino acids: CASRPTGTGNTIYF. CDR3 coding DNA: TGCGCCAGCAGACCGACAGGGACGGGAAACACCATATATTTT.

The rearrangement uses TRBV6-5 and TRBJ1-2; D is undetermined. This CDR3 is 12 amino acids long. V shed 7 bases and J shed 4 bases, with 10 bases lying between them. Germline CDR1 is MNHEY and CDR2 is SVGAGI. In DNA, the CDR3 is TGTGCCAGCAAGGACGGCGGCTATGGCTACACCTTC. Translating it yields CASKDGGYGYTF.

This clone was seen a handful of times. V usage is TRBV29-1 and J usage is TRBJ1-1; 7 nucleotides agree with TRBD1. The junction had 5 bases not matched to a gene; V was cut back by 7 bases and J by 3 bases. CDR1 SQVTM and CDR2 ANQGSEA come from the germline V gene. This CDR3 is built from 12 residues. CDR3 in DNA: TGCAGCGCATCGGGACAGCACACTGAAGCTTTCTTT. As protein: CSASGQHTEAFF.

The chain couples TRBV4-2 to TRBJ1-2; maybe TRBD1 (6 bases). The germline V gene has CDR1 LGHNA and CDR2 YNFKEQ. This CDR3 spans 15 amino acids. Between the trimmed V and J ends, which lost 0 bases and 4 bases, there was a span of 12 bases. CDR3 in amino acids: CASSQEATGPYGYTF. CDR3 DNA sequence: TGTGCCAGCAGCCAAGAAGCGACAGGCCCCTATGGCTACACCTTC.

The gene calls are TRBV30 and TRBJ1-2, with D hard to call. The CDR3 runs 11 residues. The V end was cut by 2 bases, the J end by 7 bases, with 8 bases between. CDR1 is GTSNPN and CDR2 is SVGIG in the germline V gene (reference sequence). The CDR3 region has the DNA TGTGCCTGGAGTTTAGGGAGTGGCTACACCTTC. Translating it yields CAWSLGSGYTF.